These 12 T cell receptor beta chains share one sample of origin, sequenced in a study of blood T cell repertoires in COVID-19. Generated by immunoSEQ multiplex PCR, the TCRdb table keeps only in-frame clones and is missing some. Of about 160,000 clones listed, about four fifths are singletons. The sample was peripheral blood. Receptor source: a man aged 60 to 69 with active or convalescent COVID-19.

CDR3 region: CASTTPGTGELFF. CDR3 DNA sequence: TGTGCCAGCACCACACCGGGAACCGGGGAGCTGTTTTTT. The chain joins TRBV6-5 to TRBJ2-2; maybe TRBD2 (5 bases). This CDR3 has 13 amino acids. CDR1 MNHEY and CDR2 SVGAGI come from the germline V gene. Trimming cost V 7 bases and J 5 bases, with 11 bases left between them.

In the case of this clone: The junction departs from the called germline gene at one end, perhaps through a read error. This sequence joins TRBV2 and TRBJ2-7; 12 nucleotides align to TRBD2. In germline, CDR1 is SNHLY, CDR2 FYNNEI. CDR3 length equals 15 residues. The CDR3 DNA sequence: TGTGCCAGCAGAGAAGGACTAGCGGGGAGGTACGAGCAGTACTTC. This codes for CASREGLAGRYEQYF. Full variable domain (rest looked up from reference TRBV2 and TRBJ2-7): EPEVTQTPSHQVTQMGQEVILRCVPISNHLYFYWYRQILGQKVEFLVSFYNNEISEKSEIFDDQFSVERPDGSNFTLKIRSTKLEDSAMYFCASREGLAGRYEQYFGPGTRLTVT.

The CDR3 sequence is CASSLAGTYEQYF. CDR3 DNA sequence: TGCGCCAGCAGCTTGGCAGGGACCTACGAGCAGTACTTC. The V call is TRBV5-1, the J call TRBJ2-7; TRBD1 might be the D (5 bases). Germline V gene data show CDR1 as SGHRS and CDR2 as YFSETQ. Trimming pared 0 bases from V and 2 bases from J, leaving 6 bases between. The CDR3 covers 13 residues.

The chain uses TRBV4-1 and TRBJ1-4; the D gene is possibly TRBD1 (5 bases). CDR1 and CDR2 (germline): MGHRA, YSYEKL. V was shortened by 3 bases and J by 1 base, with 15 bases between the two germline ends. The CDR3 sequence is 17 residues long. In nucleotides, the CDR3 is TGCGCCAGCAGCCAGACCCCCTTGGGGGGAACTAATGAAAAACTGTTTTTT. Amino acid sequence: CASSQTPLGGTNEKLFF.

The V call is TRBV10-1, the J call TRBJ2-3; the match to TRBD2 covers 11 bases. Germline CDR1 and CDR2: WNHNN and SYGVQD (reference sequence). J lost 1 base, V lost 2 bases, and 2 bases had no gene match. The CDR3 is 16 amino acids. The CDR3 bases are TGCGCCAGCAGTGAGGCACTAGCGGGGGGCACAGATACGCAGTATTTT. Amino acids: CASSEALAGGTDTQYF.

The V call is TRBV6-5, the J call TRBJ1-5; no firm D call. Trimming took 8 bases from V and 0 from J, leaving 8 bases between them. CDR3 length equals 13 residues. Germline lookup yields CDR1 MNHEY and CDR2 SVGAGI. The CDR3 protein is CASSRSSNQPQHF. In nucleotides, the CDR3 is TGTGCCAGCTCACGGAGTAGCAATCAGCCCCAGCATTTT.

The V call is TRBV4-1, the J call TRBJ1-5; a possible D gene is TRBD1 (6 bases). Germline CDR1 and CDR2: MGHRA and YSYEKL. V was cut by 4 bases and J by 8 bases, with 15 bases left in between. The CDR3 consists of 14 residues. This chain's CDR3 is CASSLGGGREPQHF. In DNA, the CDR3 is TGCGCCAGCAGCCTGGGCGGGGGGCGAGAGCCCCAGCATTTT.

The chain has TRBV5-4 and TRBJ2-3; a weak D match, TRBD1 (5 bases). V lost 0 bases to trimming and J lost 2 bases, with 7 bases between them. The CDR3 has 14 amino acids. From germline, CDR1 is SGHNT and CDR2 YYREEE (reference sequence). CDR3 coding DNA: TGTGCCAGCAGCTTGGACAGGCTCACAGATACGCAGTATTTT. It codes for CASSLDRLTDTQYF.

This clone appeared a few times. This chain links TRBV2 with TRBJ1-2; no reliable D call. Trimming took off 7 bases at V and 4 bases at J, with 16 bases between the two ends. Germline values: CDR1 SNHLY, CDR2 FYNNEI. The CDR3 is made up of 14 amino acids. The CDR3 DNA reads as TGTGCCAGCACCGACCCGGTGCGGATCTATGGCTACACCTTC. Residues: CASTDPVRIYGYTF.

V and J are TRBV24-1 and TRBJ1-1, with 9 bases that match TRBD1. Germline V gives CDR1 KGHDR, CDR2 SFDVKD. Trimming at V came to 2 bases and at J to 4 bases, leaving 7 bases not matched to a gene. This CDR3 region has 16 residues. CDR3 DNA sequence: TGTGCCACCAGTGATTCGCGAGGGACAGGGAGCACTGAAGCTTTCTTT. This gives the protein CATSDSRGTGSTEAFF.

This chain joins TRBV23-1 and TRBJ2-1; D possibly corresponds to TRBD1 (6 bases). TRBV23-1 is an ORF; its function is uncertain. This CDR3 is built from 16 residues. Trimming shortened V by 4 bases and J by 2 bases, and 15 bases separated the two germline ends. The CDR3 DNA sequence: TGCGCCAGCAGTCTTCCTGGGACAAAGACCTACAATGAGCAGTTCTTC. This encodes CASSLPGTKTYNEQFF.

The CDR3 sequence: CASSLAEERGSYEQYF. The CDR3 bases are TGCGCCAGCAGCTTGGCCGAGGAACGGGGCTCCTACGAGCAGTACTTC. This chain joins TRBV5-1 and TRBJ2-7; D is possibly TRBD2 (5 bases). Germline loops: CDR1 SGHRS, CDR2 YFSETQ. The V and J ends lost 0 bases and 0 bases respectively, with 13 bases between them. CDR3 length equals 16 residues.